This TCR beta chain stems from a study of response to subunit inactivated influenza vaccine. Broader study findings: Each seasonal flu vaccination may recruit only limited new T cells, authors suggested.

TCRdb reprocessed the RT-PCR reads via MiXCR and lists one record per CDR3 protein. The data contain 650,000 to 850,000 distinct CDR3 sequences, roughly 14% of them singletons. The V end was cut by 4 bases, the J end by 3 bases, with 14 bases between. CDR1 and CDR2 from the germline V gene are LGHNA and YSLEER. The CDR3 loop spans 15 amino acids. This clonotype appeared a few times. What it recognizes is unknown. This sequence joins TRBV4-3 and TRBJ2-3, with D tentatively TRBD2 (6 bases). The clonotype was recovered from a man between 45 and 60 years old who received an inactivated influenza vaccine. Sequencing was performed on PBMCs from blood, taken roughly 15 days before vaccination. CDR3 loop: CASSRGVGGTDTQYF. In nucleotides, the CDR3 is TGCGCCAGCAGCCGAGGGGTGGGGGGAACAGATACGCAGTATTTT.